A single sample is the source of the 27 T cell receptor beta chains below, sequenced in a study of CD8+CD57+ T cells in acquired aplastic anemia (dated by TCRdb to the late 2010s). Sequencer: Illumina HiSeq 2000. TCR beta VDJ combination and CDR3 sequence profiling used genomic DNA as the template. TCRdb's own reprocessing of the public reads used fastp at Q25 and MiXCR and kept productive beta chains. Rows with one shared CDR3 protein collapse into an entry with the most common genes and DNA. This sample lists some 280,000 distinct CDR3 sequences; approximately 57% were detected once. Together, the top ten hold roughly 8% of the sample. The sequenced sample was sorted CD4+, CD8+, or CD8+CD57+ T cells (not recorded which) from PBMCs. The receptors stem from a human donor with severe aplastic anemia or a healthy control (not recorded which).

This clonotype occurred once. The CDR3 sequence is CASSRIAGGYNEQFF. The CDR3 nucleotides are TGCGCCAGCAGCAGGATAGCGGGAGGTTACAATGAGCAGTTCTTC. The rearrangement links TRBV10-1 to TRBJ2-1; 10 nucleotides agree with TRBD2. After removal of 6 bases from V and 4 bases from J, the junction contained 6 bases not matched to a gene. Germline V gene sequence: CDR1 WNHNN, CDR2 SYGVQD (reference sequence). The CDR3 totals 15 residues.

Here the CDR3 DNA reads TGCAGTGCTAGAGATAGGGGTCGTACCTACAATGAGCAGTTCTTC. The encoded protein is CSARDRGRTYNEQFF. V is TRBV20-1 and J is TRBJ2-1, with D perhaps TRBD1 (5 bases). V gave up 0 bases and J gave up 2 bases, with 11 bases separating them. Germline CDR1 and CDR2: DFQATT and SNEGSKA (reference sequence). This CDR3 contains 15 residues.

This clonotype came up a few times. CDR3 in DNA: TGCAGTGCTAGTTCGGGAATTAATTCACCCCTCCACTTT. This translates into CSASSGINSPLHF. The J gene is TRBJ1-6, the V gene TRBV20-1, with no clear D. CDR1 and CDR2 (germline): DFQATT, SNEGSKA (reference sequence). The CDR3 is 13 amino acids. Trimming removed 3 bases at V and 6 bases at J, with 9 bases between.

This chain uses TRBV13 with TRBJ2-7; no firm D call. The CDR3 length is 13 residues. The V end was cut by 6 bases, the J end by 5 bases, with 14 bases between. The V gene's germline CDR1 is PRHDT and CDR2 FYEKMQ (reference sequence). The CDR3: CASRVGRAHEQYF. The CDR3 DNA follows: TGTGCCAGCAGGGTCGGCAGAGCCCACGAGCAGTACTTC.

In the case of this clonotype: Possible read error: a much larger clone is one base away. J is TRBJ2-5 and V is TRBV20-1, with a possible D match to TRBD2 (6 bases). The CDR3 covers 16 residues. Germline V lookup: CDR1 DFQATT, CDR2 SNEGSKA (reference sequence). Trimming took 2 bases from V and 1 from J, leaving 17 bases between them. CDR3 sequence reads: CSARPPGNGGQETQYF. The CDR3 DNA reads TGCAGTGCTAGACCCCCCGGCAACGGGGGCCAAGAGACCCAGTACTTC.

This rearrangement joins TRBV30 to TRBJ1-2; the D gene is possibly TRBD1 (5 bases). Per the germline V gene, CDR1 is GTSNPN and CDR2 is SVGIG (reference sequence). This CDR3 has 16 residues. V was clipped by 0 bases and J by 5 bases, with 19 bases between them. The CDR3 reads CAWSVPYLRGIYGYTF. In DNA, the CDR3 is TGTGCCTGGAGTGTACCTTACCTAAGGGGAATATATGGCTACACCTTC.

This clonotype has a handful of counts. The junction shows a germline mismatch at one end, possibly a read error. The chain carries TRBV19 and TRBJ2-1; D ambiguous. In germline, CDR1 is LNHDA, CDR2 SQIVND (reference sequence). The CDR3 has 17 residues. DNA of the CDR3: TGTGCCAGTAGTATAGTCGGACCGAGGAGCTCCTACAATGGGCAGTTCTTC. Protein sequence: CASSIVGPRSSYNGQFF.

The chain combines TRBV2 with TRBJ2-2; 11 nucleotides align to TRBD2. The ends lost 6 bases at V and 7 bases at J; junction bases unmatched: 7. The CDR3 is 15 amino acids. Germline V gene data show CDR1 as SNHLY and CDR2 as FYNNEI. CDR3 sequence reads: CASRVLAGVGGELFF. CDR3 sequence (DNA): TGTGCCAGCAGGGTACTAGCGGGAGTTGGCGGGGAGCTGTTTTTT.

CDR3 nucleotides: TGTGCCAGCAGCTTAGTAGCTAGCGGTCGAGAGCAGTACTTC. Protein product: CASSLVASGREQYF. The chain uses TRBV7-2 and TRBJ2-7; 7 nucleotides agree with TRBD2. CDR1 and CDR2 from the germline V gene are SGHTA and FQGNSA. The CDR3 length is 14 residues. Trimming cost V 1 base and J 7 bases; bases outside gene matches: 7.

CDR3 loop: CASSYPGGGNYEQYF. The DNA of the CDR3 is TGTGCCAGCAGTTACCCGGGGGGAGGGAACTACGAGCAGTACTTC. The chain recombines TRBV6-6 with TRBJ2-7; 7 nucleotides align to TRBD2. The CDR3 sequence is 15 residues long. Germline V CDR1 and CDR2: MNHNY, SVGAGI (reference sequence). The V and J ends lost 2 bases and 3 bases, in that order; junction bases with no gene match: 7.

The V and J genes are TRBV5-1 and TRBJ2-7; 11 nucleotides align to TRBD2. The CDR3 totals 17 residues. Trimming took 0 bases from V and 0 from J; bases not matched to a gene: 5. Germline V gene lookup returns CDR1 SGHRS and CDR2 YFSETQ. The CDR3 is CASSLGGLAATSYEQYF. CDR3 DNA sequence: TGCGCCAGCAGCTTGGGGGGACTAGCGGCAACCTCCTACGAGCAGTACTTC. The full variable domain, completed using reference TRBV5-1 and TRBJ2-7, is KAGVTQTPRYLIKTRGQQVTLSCSPISGHRSVSWYQQTPGQGLQFLFEYFSETQRNKGNFPGRFSGRQFSNSRSEMNVSTLELGDSALYLCASSLGGLAATSYEQYFGPGTRLTVT.

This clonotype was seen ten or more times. The CDR3 DNA reads as TGCGCCAGCAGCCAAGGCGCACTAGCGGGGGGGCCGTCAGAGACCCAGTACTTC. It is translated as CASSQGALAGGPSETQYF. This chain uses TRBV4-1 with TRBJ2-5; TRBD2 aligns across 13 bases. CDR3 length equals 18 residues. Losses at the gene ends were 1 base for V and 4 bases for J; bases not matched to a gene: 9. Germline CDR1 reads MGHRA; CDR2 reads YSYEKL.

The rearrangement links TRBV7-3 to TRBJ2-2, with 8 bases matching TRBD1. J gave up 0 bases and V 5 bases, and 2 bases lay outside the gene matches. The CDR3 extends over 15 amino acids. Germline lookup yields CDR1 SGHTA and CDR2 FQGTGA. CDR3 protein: CASSGGQANTGELFF. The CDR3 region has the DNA TGTGCCAGCAGCGGGGGACAGGCGAACACCGGGGAGCTGTTTTTT. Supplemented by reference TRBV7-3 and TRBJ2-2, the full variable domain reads GAGVSQTPSNKVTEKGKYVELRCDPISGHTALYWYRQSLGQGPEFLIYFQGTGAADDSGLPNDRFFAVRPEGSVSTLKIQRTERGDSAVYLCASSGGQANTGELFFGEGSRLTVL.

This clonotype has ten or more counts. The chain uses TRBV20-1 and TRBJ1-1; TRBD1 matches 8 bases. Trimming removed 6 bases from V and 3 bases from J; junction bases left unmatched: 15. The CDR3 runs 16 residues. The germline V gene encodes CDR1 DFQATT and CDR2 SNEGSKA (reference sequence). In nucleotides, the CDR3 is TGCAGTGCCAATAGGTTGCCCGGACAGGGTTACACTGAAGCTTTCTTT. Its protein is CSANRLPGQGYTEAFF.

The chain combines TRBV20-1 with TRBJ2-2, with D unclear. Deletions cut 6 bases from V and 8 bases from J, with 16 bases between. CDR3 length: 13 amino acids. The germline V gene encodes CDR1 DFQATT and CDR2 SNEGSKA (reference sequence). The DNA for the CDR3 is TGCAGTGCGGAAGACTGGAGCCAGGGGGAGCTGTTTTTT. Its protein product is CSAEDWSQGELFF.

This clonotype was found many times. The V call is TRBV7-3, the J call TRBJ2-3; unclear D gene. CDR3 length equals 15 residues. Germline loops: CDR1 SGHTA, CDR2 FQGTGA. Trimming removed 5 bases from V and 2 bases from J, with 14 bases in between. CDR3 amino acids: CASSPFGRDTDTQYF. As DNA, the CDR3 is TGTGCCAGCAGCCCCTTTGGAAGAGACACAGATACGCAGTATTTT.

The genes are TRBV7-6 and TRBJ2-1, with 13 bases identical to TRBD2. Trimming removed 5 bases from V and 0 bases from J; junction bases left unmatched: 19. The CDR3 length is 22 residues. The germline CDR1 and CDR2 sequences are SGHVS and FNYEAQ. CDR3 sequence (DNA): TGTGCCAGCAGCACCACACGCGGACTAGCGGGAGTAATACTAAACTCCTACAATGAGCAGTTCTTC. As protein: CASSTTRGLAGVILNSYNEQFF.

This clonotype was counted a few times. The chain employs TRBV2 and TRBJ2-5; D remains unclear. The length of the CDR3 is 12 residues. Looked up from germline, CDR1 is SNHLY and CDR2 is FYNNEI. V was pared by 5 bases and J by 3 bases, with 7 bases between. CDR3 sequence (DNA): TGTGCCAGCAGTCGAGTTGAAGAGACCCAGTACTTC. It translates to CASSRVEETQYF.

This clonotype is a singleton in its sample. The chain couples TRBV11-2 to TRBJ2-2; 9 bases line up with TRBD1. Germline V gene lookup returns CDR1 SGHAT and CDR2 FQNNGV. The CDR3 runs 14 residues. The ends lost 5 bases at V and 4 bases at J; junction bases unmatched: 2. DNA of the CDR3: TGTGCCAGCAGCAAGGGACAGGGCACCGGGGAGCTGTTTTTT. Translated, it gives CASSKGQGTGELFF.

The CDR3 DNA reads as TGTGCCAGCCTGGGACGCAACCAAGAGACCCAGTACTTC. This codes for CASLGRNQETQYF. The J gene is TRBJ2-5, the V gene TRBV2, with D perhaps matching TRBD1 or TRBD2 (5 bases each). V was pared by 8 bases and J by 0 bases, with 10 bases between. The CDR3 is 13 residues long. Germline V gene sequence: CDR1 SNHLY, CDR2 FYNNEI.

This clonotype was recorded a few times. CDR3 sequence (DNA): TGTGCCAGCAGTGAAGTCGGGGCGGTGCCCCAGCATTTT. Translated, it gives CASSEVGAVPQHF. The chain couples TRBV2 to TRBJ1-5; D possibly corresponds to TRBD1 (5 bases). Germline CDR1 is SNHLY and CDR2 is FYNNEI. V lost 1 base and J lost 9, with 10 bases in between. The CDR3 runs to 13 residues.

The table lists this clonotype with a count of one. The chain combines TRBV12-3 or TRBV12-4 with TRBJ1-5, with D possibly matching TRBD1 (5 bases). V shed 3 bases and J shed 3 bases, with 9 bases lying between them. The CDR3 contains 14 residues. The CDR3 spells CASSFQGVNQPQHF. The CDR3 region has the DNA TGTGCCAGCAGTTTTCAAGGGGTCAATCAGCCCCAGCATTTT.

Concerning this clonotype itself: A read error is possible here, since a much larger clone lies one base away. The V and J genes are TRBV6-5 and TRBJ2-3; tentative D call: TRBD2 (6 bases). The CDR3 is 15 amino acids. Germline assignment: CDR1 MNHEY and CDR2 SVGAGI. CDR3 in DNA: TGTGCCAGCAGTAACGGTGGGGGGAGCACAAATACGCAGTATTTT. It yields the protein CASSNGGGSTNTQYF.

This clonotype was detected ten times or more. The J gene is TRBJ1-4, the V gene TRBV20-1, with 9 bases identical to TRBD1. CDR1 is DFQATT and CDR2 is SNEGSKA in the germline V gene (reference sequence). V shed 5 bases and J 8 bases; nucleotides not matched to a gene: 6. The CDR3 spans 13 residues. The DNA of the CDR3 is TGCAGTGCTCTGGACAGGGGAACAGAAAAACTGTTTTTT. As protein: CSALDRGTEKLFF.

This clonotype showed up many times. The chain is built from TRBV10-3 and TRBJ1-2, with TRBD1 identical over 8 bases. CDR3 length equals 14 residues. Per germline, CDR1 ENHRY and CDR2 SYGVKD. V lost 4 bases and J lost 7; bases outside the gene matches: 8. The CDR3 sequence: CAISGDTGGLGYTF. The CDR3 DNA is TGTGCCATCAGTGGAGATACAGGGGGTCTTGGCTACACCTTC.

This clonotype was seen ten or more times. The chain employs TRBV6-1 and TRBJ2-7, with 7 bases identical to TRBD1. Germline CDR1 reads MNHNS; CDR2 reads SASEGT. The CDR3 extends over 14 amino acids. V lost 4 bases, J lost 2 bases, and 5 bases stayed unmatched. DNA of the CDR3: TGTGCCAGCAGTGCCGACAGGGTGGCCTACGAGCAGTACTTC. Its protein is CASSADRVAYEQYF.

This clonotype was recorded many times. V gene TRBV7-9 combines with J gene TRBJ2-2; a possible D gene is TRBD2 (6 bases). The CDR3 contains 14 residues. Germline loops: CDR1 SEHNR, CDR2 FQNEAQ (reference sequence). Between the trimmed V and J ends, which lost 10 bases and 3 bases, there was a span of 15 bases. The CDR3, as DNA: TGTGCCACCCTGGGACTTTACGACACCGGGGAGCTGTTTTTT. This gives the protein CATLGLYDTGELFF.